This T cell receptor (beta chain) derives from a study of PD-1 blockade in classical Hodgkin lymphoma (dated by TCRdb to 2019 to 2021). In terms of the full investigation: Nivolumab dosing was 3 mg/kg intravenously every 2 weeks, continuing until either disease progression or unacceptable toxicity. The study used CyTOF and TCR beta sequencing to define a peripheral blood immune signature of response to PD-1 blockade in classical Hodgkin lymphoma.

Remarks on this clone: The antigen it binds to is not known. No base quality values were provided; no much bigger clone lies one nucleotide off.

Per the germline V gene, MDHEN is the CDR1 and SYDVKM is the CDR2. Relative to germline, V is 4 bases shorter and J is 2 bases shorter, with 11 bases between their ends. Including the terminal cysteine and phenylalanine, the CDR3 comprises 14 residues. The retained sequence is limited to the CDR3, 42 bases, with the frame set at the first base. Genomic DNA was isolated using the Qiagen DNeasy kit from unsorted PBMCs as well as from negatively selected CD4+ and CD8+ fractions. Using primers that anneal to V and J segments, immunoSEQ multiplex PCR amplified the TCR beta CDR3 regions. A synthetic immune receptor repertoire was used to minimize amplification bias, and any residual bias was removed computationally once sequencing was done. In the source study's methods: Repertoire diversity was quantified as the Shannon entropy index using custom Python scripts. Unsorted, CD4+ and CD8+ repertoires were examined separately, except in combined analyses, for which CD4+ and CD8+ sequences were merged in silico. A clone was considered expanded if an increase in frequency of at least 2-fold after treatment relative to C1D1 was found, and a pseudocount of 0.5 was applied to clones undetected at baseline. Clones with 0 or 1 copy at C1D1 were classified as singleton clones, and clones with 2 or more copies were classified as non-singleton clones. Clones expanded in unsorted samples were annotated as CD4+, CD8+ or unknown by matching protein sequences in sorted samples from the same patient. Wilcoxon tests were applied to paired samples to test diversity changes from C1D1 to C4D1. TCRdb provides this immuneACCESS table in a form limited to in-frame rearrangements. Some clones are lacking; in checked studies, under half of them reflect an unresolved V gene, and why the rest are absent is not known. V and J calls and clone size come straight from that table; D and trimming were deduced from the DNA. For this sample the table gives tens of thousands of clones, of which roughly nine tenths were detected only once. The ten top clones hold over 8.5% of the sample.

What the research found in general, with its limitations: Baseline TCR diversity was reported to be lower in newly diagnosed patients than in healthy donors and to be lower still in relapsed/refractory patients. Trial patients with a complete response had baseline diversity similar to that of newly diagnosed patients, while partial responders and progressors had significantly lower diversity. By C4D1, a significant rise was seen in CD4+ TCR diversity but not in CD8+ TCR diversity (p=0.0027 vs p=0.16), and the rise was most apparent among complete responders (p=0.02). Patients starting nivolumab less than 1 year after ASCT had lower diversity and were excluded from later analyses to avoid confounding by immune reconstitution. The study was restricted to a single clinical trial cohort, and the causes of repertoire differences, possibly disease activity or prior therapy, were left undefined.

What the time point label conveys for this sample: cycle 2 day 1 (C2D1) of nivolumab. All trial patients had relapsed after autologous stem cell transplantation, with cohorts A, B and C differing in prior brentuximab vedotin exposure. A total of 50 to 70 patients with relapsed/refractory classical Hodgkin lymphoma made up the trial cohort, and each patient's best overall response was complete response, partial response or progressive disease. Trial patients were treated with single-agent nivolumab in the multi-cohort phase II CheckMate 205 trial. An independent review committee assessed best overall response by applying the 2007 International Working Group response criteria. Trial PBMCs were collected immediately before nivolumab initiation (C1D1) and during therapy at cycle 2 day 1 and cycle 4 day 1. Peripheral blood was collected in 8 mL Vacutainer Cell Preparation Tubes, from which PBMCs were isolated by centrifugation and then cryopreserved.

The chain joins TRBV28 to TRBJ2-5; tentative D gene TRBD2, with 5 bases matching. Sequencing was performed on peripheral blood mononuclear cells (PBMCs), taken before the second cycle of nivolumab. This sequence was found in a human donor with classical Hodgkin lymphoma. The sequenced DNA is TGTGCCAGCAGTTCGGGGAAGAGACAAGAGACCCAGTACTTC. Its coded protein is CASSSGKRQETQYF.